These 2 T cell receptor beta chains were sequenced from one sample in a study of blood T cell repertoires in COVID-19. The protocol was immunoSEQ multiplex PCR, while the TCRdb copy is restricted to in-frame clones and leaves out a portion. The sample includes 270,000 or so clones, about nine tenths of them seen just once. The sequencing sample was made of PBMCs or T cells enriched from blood (not recorded which). The receptors were gathered from a woman between 40 and 55 years old with acute COVID-19.

This sequence joins TRBV2 and TRBJ2-3; 11 bases fit TRBD1. There are 15 residues in the CDR3. The trim removed 5 bases at V and 3 bases at J, leaving 4 bases unmatched. Germline V CDR1 and CDR2: SNHLY, FYNNEI. CDR3 protein: CASSRTGGETDTQYF. The CDR3 coding sequence is TGTGCCAGCAGTCGGACAGGGGGCGAGACAGATACGCAGTATTTT.

The chain couples TRBV19 to TRBJ2-3, with D maybe TRBD1 (6 bases). From germline, CDR1 is LNHDA and CDR2 SQIVND (reference sequence). This CDR3 contains 13 residues. The CDR3 sequence: CAVRSGGTDTQYF. CDR3 DNA: TGTGCGGTGCGCTCAGGGGGCACAGATACGCAGTATTTT.